Each of the 11 T cell receptor beta chains below was sequenced from the same sample in a study of neurological immune-mediated disorders. MiXCR, applied by TCRdb to the 5' RACE reads, yields one record per CDR3 protein. Of about 57,000 distinct CDR3 sequences listed, about 13% are singletons. Sequencing used PBMCs. The receptors come from a woman aged 55-75 years with HTLV-1-associated myelopathy (HAM/TSP).

This clonotype occurred many times. This chain connects TRBV2 to TRBJ2-1, with 8 bases fitting TRBD2. Germline trimming cut 4 bases from V and 0 bases from J; bases unmatched to any gene: 5. The germline gives CDR1 SNHLY, CDR2 FYNNEI. The CDR3 sequence is 16 residues long. CDR3 DNA: TGTGCCAGCAGTGCTCGCGGGGGGAGCTCCTACAATGAGCAGTTCTTC. As protein: CASSARGGSSYNEQFF.

This clonotype was found many times. The CDR3 nucleotides read TGTGCCAGCAGCCCCACCGGGACGGAAAACACTGAAGCTTTCTTT. Its translation is CASSPTGTENTEAFF. The rearrangement uses TRBV3-1 and TRBJ1-1, with a tentative D call TRBD1 (5 bases). V was shortened by 4 bases and J by 2 bases, with 14 bases between the two germline ends. Germline V gene sequence: CDR1 LGHDT, CDR2 YNNKEL (reference sequence). This CDR3 contains 15 residues.

This clonotype was counted many times. The chain recombines TRBV20-1 with TRBJ1-4, with 7 bases lining up with TRBD1. The germline V gene encodes CDR1 DFQATT and CDR2 SNEGSKA (reference sequence). The junction had 4 bases not matched to a gene; V was cut back by 7 bases and J by 5 bases. This CDR3 comprises 12 residues. This CDR3 is CSGTGGNEKLFF. Here the CDR3 DNA reads TGCAGTGGGACAGGCGGGAATGAAAAACTGTTTTTT.

This clonotype has at least ten counts. In nucleotides, the CDR3 is TGTGCCAGCAGCGTCGATTACACTGAAGCTTTCTTT. Protein: CASSVDYTEAFF. The chain has TRBV7-9 and TRBJ1-1, with unresolved D. V lost 5 bases to trimming and J lost 3 bases, with 7 bases between them. This CDR3 has 12 amino acids. From germline, CDR1 is SEHNR and CDR2 FQNEAQ (reference sequence).

This clonotype was counted many times. The gene calls are TRBV20-1 and TRBJ2-1; D remains unclear. Germline assignment: CDR1 DFQATT and CDR2 SNEGSKA (reference sequence). The CDR3 is made up of 16 amino acids. Trimming left V 4 bases short and J 0 bases short, with 16 bases between. The CDR3 loop reads CSAKDESPSSYNEQFF. For the CDR3, the DNA is TGCAGTGCTAAAGATGAATCCCCGAGCTCCTACAATGAGCAGTTCTTC.

This clonotype was picked up many times. The genes are TRBV4-1 and TRBJ2-3; D remains ambiguous. V dropped 3 bases and J dropped 4 bases, with 8 bases sitting between them. Germline CDR1 is MGHRA and CDR2 is YSYEKL. This CDR3 spans 13 amino acids. The CDR3 region has the DNA TGCGCCAGCAGCCACCAAACCGCAGATACGCAGTATTTT. This translates into CASSHQTADTQYF.

This clonotype was observed at least ten times. The V and J genes are TRBV12-3 or TRBV12-4 and TRBJ1-2; D unclear. The CDR3 loop spans 14 amino acids. V gave up 2 bases and J gave up 1 base, with 8 bases separating them. CDR3 bases: TGTGCCAGCAGTTTATTCGGAGTTAACTATGGCTACACCTTC. Translating gives CASSLFGVNYGYTF.

This clonotype was counted ten times or more. V and J are TRBV5-1 and TRBJ1-5, with D unresolved. The CDR3 loop spans 15 amino acids. From germline, CDR1 is SGHRS and CDR2 YFSETQ. The V gene lost 0 bases and the J gene lost 0 bases, with 7 bases spanning the gap. The CDR3 DNA reads TGCGCCAGCAGCTTGGACAGCTATAGCAATCAGCCCCAGCATTTT. It codes for CASSLDSYSNQPQHF.

This clonotype was counted ten times or more. The gene calls are TRBV20-1 and TRBJ2-3; maybe TRBD2 (5 bases). The CDR3 has 12 residues. V gave up 6 bases and J gave up 3 bases, with 10 bases separating them. The germline V gene has CDR1 DFQATT and CDR2 SNEGSKA (reference sequence). The CDR3 sequence is CSAGEDTDTQYF. The CDR3 bases are TGCAGTGCCGGGGAAGATACAGATACGCAGTATTTT.

This clonotype was picked up many times. V usage is TRBV28 and J usage is TRBJ2-1; 12 bases map to TRBD2. V dropped 6 bases and J dropped 4; count of bases not matched to a gene: 7. The CDR3 is 16 amino acids. Germline-derived CDR1 and CDR2 are MDHEN and SYDVKM. CDR3 sequence reads: CASSRLAGVGYNEQFF. Written as DNA, the CDR3 is TGTGCCAGCAGCCGACTAGCGGGAGTGGGTTACAATGAGCAGTTCTTC. The complete variable domain, with remaining parts taken from reference TRBV28 and TRBJ2-1, reads DVKVTQSSRYLVKRTGEKVFLECVQDMDHENMFWYRQDPGLGLRLIYFSYDVKMKEKGDIPEGYSVSREKKERFSLILESASTNQTSMYLCASSRLAGVGYNEQFFGPGTRLTVL.

DNA for the CDR3: TGTGCCAGCAGTGCCCGGCGGGGGGGCACTGAAGCTTTCTTT. Its protein is CASSARRGGTEAFF. This chain links TRBV25-1 with TRBJ1-1; possibly TRBD1 for D (5 bases). V lost 4 bases and J 4 bases, leaving 13 bases between the germline ends. The CDR3 is 14 residues long. Germline V gene lookup returns CDR1 MGHDK and CDR2 SYGVNS.